This is a list of T cell receptor beta chains from one sample in a study of control samples from healthy donors and cancer patients. Method: immunoSEQ multiplex PCR; TCRdb's copy keeps in-frame clones and lacks some. The data contain roughly 120,000 clones, about 95% of them singletons. The sample was blood. The receptors come from a man between 25 and 39 years old in good health. CDR3s include the opening cysteine and the closing phenylalanine or tryptophan. A D gene is named only where the DNA matches it firmly. The size entry is marked missing in some rows and otherwise reads once, few, many or a size class.

size	D	V	J	DNA	CDR3
once	.	TRBV6-4	TRBJ1-2	TGTGCCGGACCGGGACTCCGGGTCGGTGGCTACACCTTC	CAGPGLRVGGYTF
once	.	TRBV5-1	TRBJ2-1	TGCGCCAGCAGTCCTACGGCCGGCAACAATGAGCAGTTCTTC	CASSPTAGNNEQFF
.	.	TRBV7-2	TRBJ2-6	TGTGCCAGCAGACTCTCTGGGGCCAACGTCCTGACTTTC	CASRLSGANVLTF
.	TRBD1	TRBV11-2	TRBJ2-5	TGTGCCAGCAGCTTGACCGGGACAGGGGGTGGTGAGACCCAGTACTTC	CASSLTGTGGGETQYF
.	.	TRBV6-2/TRBV6-3	TRBJ1-1	TGTGCCAGCAGTTACGTCGCGAGGGAAGCTTTCTTT	CASSYVAREAFF
.	.	TRBV4-2	TRBJ2-7	TGTGCCAGCAGCCAAGCGATGCTCTACGAGCAGTACTTC	CASSQAMLYEQYF
.	TRBD1	TRBV7-2	TRBJ1-2	TGTGCCAGCAAGGGACAGGATGACTATGGCTACACCTTC	CASKGQDDYGYTF
once	.	TRBV9	TRBJ2-1	TGTGCCAGCAGCGGCCTCAGGGGCAATGAGCAGTTCTTC	CASSGLRGNEQFF
.	.	TRBV30	TRBJ1-2	TGTGCCTGGAGTGTACCAGGGGCCCTGAGGAATGGCTACACCTTC	CAWSVPGALRNGYTF
.	.	TRBV7-9	TRBJ1-1	TGTGCCAGCAGCCCCTCGTGGGGGGCGGACACTGAAGCTTTCTTT	CASSPSWGADTEAFF
.	TRBD2	TRBV27	TRBJ2-7	TGTGCCAGCAGTTACGGGGGGTTACCCTACGAGCAGTACTTC	CASSYGGLPYEQYF
.	.	TRBV6-5	TRBJ1-5	TGTGCCAGCAAGGGAGGGTTTAATCAGCCCCAGCATTTT	CASKGGFNQPQHF
once	.	TRBV6-1	TRBJ1-2	TGTGCCAGCAGTGAAGGATACAGCTCAAACTATGGCTACACCTTC	CASSEGYSSNYGYTF
.	.	TRBV27	TRBJ2-2	TGTGCCAGCAGTTTACGAAGCGGGGAGCTGTTTTTT	CASSLRSGELFF
.	TRBD1	TRBV4-3	TRBJ1-1	TGCGCCAGCAGCCACGGACAGGGAGGCACTGAAGCTTTCTTT	CASSHGQGGTEAFF
.	TRBD1	TRBV2	TRBJ1-4	TGTGCCAGCAGTGTATTGCAGGGGGCCGCTGAAAAACTGTTTTTT	CASSVLQGAAEKLFF
once	TRBD1	TRBV28	TRBJ2-7	TGTGCCAGCAGTTCTAAGCCCGTTACAGGGGCAACCTACGAGCAGTACTTC	CASSSKPVTGATYEQYF
.	TRBD1	TRBV5-1	TRBJ1-3	TGCGCCAGCAGCTTGGCCGGACAGGGCTCTGGAAACACCATATATTTT	CASSLAGQGSGNTIYF
.	TRBD1	TRBV9	TRBJ2-3	TGTGCCAGCAGCGTAGGAGGGGGCGCAGATACGCAGTATTTT	CASSVGGGADTQYF
.	.	TRBV7-2	TRBJ1-6	TGTGCCAGCAGCTTAGCAGCAAGTCCCCCCGACACTAATTCACCCCTCCACTTT	CASSLAASPPDTNSPLHF
.	TRBD2	TRBV27	TRBJ2-1	TGTGCCAGCACCCTAGCGGGGGAGTACAATGAGCAGTTCTTC	CASTLAGEYNEQFF
.	.	TRBV30	TRBJ1-1	TGTGCCTGGAGTGTACAGGGATACACTGAAGCTTTCTTT	CAWSVQGYTEAFF
.	.	TRBV5-1	TRBJ2-5	TGCGCCAGCAGCTTGGCCTTGGCAGGGTGGGCCAACCAAGAGACCCAGTACTTC	CASSLALAGWANQETQYF
once	.	TRBV27	TRBJ1-6	TGTGCCAGCAGTTTATACGGTCCGTTCTATAATTCACCCCTCCACTTT	CASSLYGPFYNSPLHF
.	.	TRBV6-5	TRBJ2-7	TGTGCCAGCAAGCCCCGGGGACCCTACGAGCAGTACTTC	CASKPRGPYEQYF